Listed below are T cell receptor beta chains from one sample, sequenced in a study of T cells in Graves' hyperthyroidism and ophthalmopathy. TCRdb recomputed calls from the multiplex PCR reads with MiXCR, one row per CDR3 protein. The sample contains roughly 500,000 distinct CDR3 sequences, approximately 48% of which appear only once. Sequencing used peripheral blood or thyroid tissue (not recorded which). The receptors originated from an adult woman with Graves' disease, either hyperthyroidism or ophthalmopathy (not recorded which). CDR3s include the opening cysteine and the closing phenylalanine or tryptophan. The D gene is left open where the match is weak. Only part of the rows carry a size: once, few, many, or a class if the clone is expanded.

J gene | clone size | D gene | V gene | CDR3 protein | CDR3 DNA
TRBJ2-3 | - | TRBD2 | TRBV29-1 | CSAQTSPADTQYF | TGCAGCGCCCAGACTAGCCCGGCAGATACGCAGTATTTT
TRBJ1-1 | - | - | TRBV19 | CASSIAQETEAFF | TGTGCCAGTAGTATAGCTCAGGAGACCGAAGCTTTCTTT
TRBJ2-7 | - | TRBD2 | TRBV2 | CASGLAGNTGEQYF | TGTGCCAGCGGACTAGCGGGGAACACCGGGGAGCAGTACTTC
TRBJ2-7 | - | - | TRBV19 | CASRTTDSYEQYF | TGTGCCAGTAGGACGACAGACTCCTACGAGCAGTACTTC
TRBJ1-2 | many | - | TRBV4-2 | CASSLSVSSFGYTF | TGTGCCAGCAGCCTGTCCGTTTCCTCTTTTGGCTACACCTTC
TRBJ2-3 | few | - | TRBV29-1 | CSVEGNTDTQYF | TGCAGCGTGGAAGGGAACACAGATACGCAGTATTTT
TRBJ1-2 | many | - | TRBV20-1 | CSASDSSGADYGYTF | TGCAGTGCTAGCGACTCATCCGGGGCGGACTATGGCTACACCTTC
TRBJ1-4 | once | - | TRBV12-3/TRBV12-4 | CASYPAGGGEKLFF | TGTGCCAGCTACCCTGCGGGGGGAGGCGAAAAACTGTTTTTT
TRBJ1-4 | many | - | TRBV7-9 | CASSLDWTVGAGRFGEKLFF | TGTGCCAGCAGCTTAGATTGGACAGTAGGGGCAGGGCGCTTCGGAGAAAAACTGTTTTTT
TRBJ2-5 | - | TRBD1 | TRBV20-1 | CSADRDSNQPQYF | TGCAGTGCTGACCGGGACAGCAATCAGCCCCAGTACTTC
TRBJ1-6 | - | - | TRBV11-2 | CASSLVQSYSPLHF | TGTGCCAGCAGCTTAGTACAGTCTTATTCACCCCTCCACTTT
TRBJ1-1 | few | - | TRBV29-1 | CSVLVGNLVPEAFF | TGCAGCGTTTTGGTGGGGAACCTGGTCCCTGAAGCTTTCTTT
TRBJ1-2 | few | - | TRBV18 | CASSPSMKDGYTF | TGTGCCAGCTCACCAAGTATGAAGGATGGCTACACCTTC
TRBJ1-6 | few | TRBD1 | TRBV18 | CASSPQGTVGSPLHF | TGTGCCAGCTCACCACAGGGGACAGTCGGTTCACCCCTCCACTTT
TRBJ2-2 | - | - | TRBV9 | CASSVASGGELFF | TGTGCCAGCAGCGTAGCCAGTGGCGGGGAGCTGTTTTTT
TRBJ1-3 | - | TRBD1 | TRBV5-1 | CASSPGQGGNTTYF | TGCGCCAGCAGCCCGGGACAGGGCGGAAACACCACATATTTT
TRBJ2-6 | many | - | TRBV5-4 | CASSLVRDSGANVLTF | TGTGCCAGCAGCTTGGTCAGGGACTCTGGGGCCAACGTCCTGACTTTC
TRBJ2-7 | few | - | TRBV6-1 | CASSELWGSYEQYF | TGTGCCAGCAGTGAATTGTGGGGGTCCTACGAGCAGTACTTC
TRBJ2-2 | - | - | TRBV20-1 | CSARDLGELFF | TGCAGTGCTAGAGATCTAGGGGAGCTGTTTTTT
TRBJ2-7 | many | - | TRBV11-2 | CASSPDLRVYEQYF | TGTGCCAGCAGCCCCGACTTGCGAGTCTACGAGCAGTACTTC
TRBJ2-3 | - | TRBD1 | TRBV24-1 | CATSESTGAGDTQYF | TGTGCCACCAGTGAGTCGACAGGGGCCGGAGATACGCAGTATTTT
TRBJ1-1 | - | TRBD1 | TRBV10-1 | CASRGTGGGYTEAFF | TGCGCCAGCAGAGGGACAGGGGGCGGATACACTGAAGCTTTCTTT
TRBJ1-6 | few | - | TRBV12-3/TRBV12-4 | CASSLTLGVYNSPLHF | TGTGCCAGCAGTTTAACCTTGGGGGTTTATAATTCACCCCTCCACTTT
TRBJ1-1 | - | - | TRBV7-2 | CASSRSLWGAFF | TGTGCCAGCAGCCGAAGCTTGTGGGGGGCTTTCTTT
TRBJ1-5 | - | - | TRBV20-1 | CSARDLRDGNQPQHF | TGCAGTGCTAGAGATCTCAGGGACGGCAATCAGCCCCAGCATTTT
TRBJ2-7 | - | - | TRBV20-1 | CSAALGGSTYEQYF | TGCAGTGCTGCCCTAGGGGGTTCCACCTACGAGCAGTACTTC
TRBJ1-5 | few | - | TRBV29-1 | CSVALDVNQPQHF | TGCAGCGTTGCCTTAGACGTGAATCAGCCCCAGCATTTT
TRBJ2-2 | - | - | TRBV7-9 | CANSLVGSPAGELFF | TGTGCCAACAGCTTAGTCGGCAGTCCGGCCGGGGAGCTGTTTTTT
TRBJ2-7 | few | - | TRBV14 | CASSIAGRRTYEQYF | TGTGCCAGCAGCATCGCGGGACGGAGGACCTACGAGCAGTACTTC
TRBJ2-6 | - | TRBD1 | TRBV10-3 | CAIRGGQGGANVLTF | TGTGCCATCAGGGGAGGACAGGGTGGGGCCAACGTCCTGACTTTC
TRBJ2-7 | many | - | TRBV24-1 | CATSDGGSYEQYF | TGTGCCACCAGTGATGGCGGTTCCTACGAGCAGTACTTC
TRBJ2-2 | - | TRBD1 | TRBV25-1 | CASRKQGADGELFF | TGTGCCAGCAGGAAACAGGGGGCCGACGGGGAGCTGTTTTTT
TRBJ2-7 | few | TRBD2 | TRBV9 | CASSVGGGHLREQYF | TGTGCCAGCAGCGTTGGGGGAGGGCATCTCCGCGAGCAGTACTTC
TRBJ2-7 | - | - | TRBV3-1 | CASSRTDVSSVREQYF | TGTGCCAGCAGCCGCACGGACGTATCTTCAGTTCGGGAGCAGTACTTC
TRBJ2-3 | - | - | TRBV7-9 | CASSLARGTSTDTQYF | TGTGCCAGCAGCTTAGCGCGGGGAACTAGCACAGATACGCAGTATTTT
TRBJ1-3 | - | - | TRBV29-1 | CSVAPGTGNTIYF | TGCAGCGTTGCGCCAGGGACTGGAAACACCATATATTTT
TRBJ1-1 | - | - | TRBV9 | CASSVETGAWVFF | TGTGCCAGCAGCGTAGAGACGGGGGCATGGGTTTTCTTT
TRBJ2-5 | many | - | TRBV5-1 | CASSLAMSEETQYF | TGCGCCAGCAGCTTGGCGATGTCTGAAGAGACCCAGTACTTC
TRBJ2-7 | - | TRBD2 | TRBV14 | CASSRTSGYYEQYF | TGTGCCAGCAGCAGGACTAGCGGTTACTACGAGCAGTACTTC
TRBJ2-2 | many | - | TRBV12-3/TRBV12-4 | CASSLRLSRTGELFF | TGTGCCAGCAGTTTAAGACTATCGAGGACCGGGGAGCTGTTTTTT
TRBJ2-6 | - | - | TRBV10-3 | CAISGSGANVLTF | TGTGCCATCAGTGGGTCTGGGGCCAACGTCCTGACTTTC
TRBJ1-1 | - | - | TRBV6-5 | CASSYSSQGLNTEAFF | TGTGCCAGCAGTTACTCGAGTCAGGGGTTGAACACTGAAGCTTTCTTT